The entry that follows covers one T cell receptor beta chain sequence. This sample was included in a study of T-cell reconstitution after alpha-beta-depleted transplantation in children. Researchers prepared the TCRbeta library using unique molecular identifiers, the study reports. In TCRdb, the PCR reads were re-called with MiXCR into one record per CDR3 protein. The profile shows 440,000 or so distinct CDR3 sequences, roughly 11% of them singletons. The ends were cut back, 4 bases at V and 2 bases at J, with 10 bases in the middle. This CDR3 contains 13 residues. Looked up from germline, CDR1 is DFQATT and CDR2 is SNEGSKA (reference sequence).

The rearrangement links TRBV20-1 to TRBJ2-3; a possible D gene is TRBD2 (6 bases). Sequenced material: PBMCs from the stem cell graft donor, taken from the stem cell graft. The TCR originated in a human donor who donated a stem cell graft to a child with acute myeloid leukemia. The CDR3 here is CSAKGTATDTQYF. DNA for the CDR3: TGCAGTGCTAAGGGGACTGCCACAGATACGCAGTATTTT.